The rows below give T cell receptor beta chains drawn from one sample of a study of cytomegalovirus exposure and HLA in healthy donors. The data were produced by immunoSEQ multiplex PCR, yet TCRdb's version contains in-frame clones alone and is incomplete. Of 100,000 to 150,000 clones in the sample, 70% to 80% were seen once. The sample taken for sequencing was PBMCs. The source of these receptors is a human donor in good health. The conserved cysteine and the conserved F or W are not part of the CDR3 here. A D gene is named only where the DNA matches it firmly.

v_call	j_call	d_call	cdr3_aa
TRBV6-1	TRBJ1-5	TRBD1	ASSDATGVVQPQH
TRBV7-9	TRBJ2-5	TRBD2	ASSFAGGPQY
TRBV5-4	TRBJ1-6	TRBD1	ASSPKGQTNSPLH
TRBV11-2	TRBJ2-7	.	ARLLEGGYEQY
TRBV10-3	TRBJ1-2	.	AISEDSGYT
TRBV6-6	TRBJ2-7	.	ASSYHLEGPSYEQY
TRBV28	TRBJ1-2	TRBD1	ASRNTGGYGYT
TRBV6-1	TRBJ2-5	TRBD2	ASSATSGGRGETQY
TRBV7-9	TRBJ1-1	.	ASSFNGGRTTEAF
TRBV6-1	TRBJ1-6	.	ASRGINFMNSPLH
TRBV30	TRBJ1-1	TRBD1	AWSVPPGQKQNTEAF
TRBV11-3	TRBJ1-1	TRBD1	ASSPAGTGITEAF
TRBV29-1	TRBJ2-2	TRBD2	SVGLAGVGTGELF
TRBV19	TRBJ1-1	TRBD1	ASSSEFGQGADTEAF
TRBV11-2	TRBJ2-7	TRBD2	ASSLGTSGRALYEQY
TRBV28	TRBJ2-6	.	ASSLGATGANVLT
TRBV6-5	TRBJ1-5	.	ASSPTGPPLPQH
TRBV28	TRBJ2-7	TRBD2	GVREGGTSSYEQY
TRBV28	TRBJ2-7	TRBD1	ASSLRDRIYYEQY
TRBV6-5	TRBJ2-7	.	ASSYSGVPEQY
TRBV7-9	TRBJ2-3	TRBD1	ASSSGQGAWDTQY
TRBV2	TRBJ1-3	TRBD1	ASSLRRDRGGNTIY
TRBV7-9	TRBJ2-3	.	SSSLLRGGTTDTQY
TRBV19	TRBJ1-6	TRBD1	ASSIGQDYGNSPLH
TRBV30	TRBJ1-4	TRBD1	AWSVGLFRGQGLVKLF
TRBV5-1	TRBJ2-4	TRBD2	ASSLGLAGVGKNIQY
TRBV29-1	TRBJ2-7	.	SVVGGLALEQY
TRBV6-5	TRBJ2-5	TRBD2	ASSHYSGSKEAQY
TRBV7-2	TRBJ2-3	.	ASSLAPGRTDTQY
TRBV14	TRBJ2-7	.	ASSQDFMFLFTYEQY
TRBV4-1	TRBJ1-3	TRBD1	ASSQDRGRRNTIY
TRBV4-1	TRBJ1-6	.	ASSQDSPSTSYNSPLH
TRBV7-9	TRBJ2-2	.	SSMVGTSFYTGELF
TRBV30	TRBJ2-5	TRBD1	AWNRGQGKETQY
TRBV7-2	TRBJ1-2	.	ASSPYPLYGYT
TRBV9	TRBJ1-3	.	ASSVGRGSGNTIY
TRBV6-1	TRBJ2-7	TRBD1	ASSEGTGVHEQY
TRBV21-1	TRBJ2-1	.	ASSNFGDSSYNEQF
TRBV4-1	TRBJ2-3	.	ASSQEGAGTTDTQY
TRBV28	TRBJ2-7	TRBD1	ASRSPDRDRNYEQY
TRBV10-2	TRBJ1-2	.	ASSEITSQGGYT
TRBV30	TRBJ1-2	.	AWSVEARSYGYT
TRBV6-5	TRBJ1-2	TRBD1	ASSRGTGRSYGYT
TRBV6-5	TRBJ1-4	TRBD1	ASSWTGGNEKLF